This TCR beta chain was sequenced for a study of Graves' ophthalmopathy and Graves' hyperthyroidism (dated by TCRdb to between 2017 and 2018). Background for the entire study: Peripheral blood samples were taken at the time of initial diagnosis, before any treatment was given. For independent validation, a separate cohort was made up of roughly 19 hyperthyroidism patients plus 17 patients who later progressed from hyperthyroidism to ophthalmopathy. A discovery set of more than 90 patients (around 44 ophthalmopathy, just over 55 stable hyperthyroidism) was enrolled to explore V-J signatures distinguishing ophthalmopathy from hyperthyroidism. In total, under 150 blood samples were TCR-sequenced: 40 to 45 ophthalmopathy, over 70 hyperthyroidism and approximately 17 hyperthyroidism-to-ophthalmopathy patients. After sampling, hyperthyroidism patients received methimazole starting at 30 mg daily, and ophthalmopathy patients received high-dose intravenous methylprednisolone. TCR beta repertoire signatures were used to distinguish Graves' ophthalmopathy from Graves' hyperthyroidism and to predict progression to ophthalmopathy. In more than 5 hyperthyroidism patients, the T-cell repertoire of thyroid tissue was compared with the T-cell repertoire of blood. Results and caveats for the whole study, not just this receptor: Sample size was not statistically predetermined, and group allocation was not concealed from the investigators. In validation, the model predicted ophthalmopathy progression with about 70% sensitivity and roughly 72% specificity; some 13 predicted patients were CT-confirmed with GO in a median of about 7.1 months. In cross-validation, the 13-signature model distinguished ophthalmopathy from stable hyperthyroidism with around 90% sensitivity and about 81% specificity, while in the test set the corresponding values were approximately 80% and 75%. Most of the expanded thyroid clonotypes with a frequency above 0.001 were also detected in blood, and it was suggested that the thyroid immune response may be reflected by blood repertoires.

Details on this clonotype: Its specific antigen is unknown. No base quality values were provided; no much bigger clone lies one nucleotide off.

Patients with ophthalmopathy had moderately to severely active disease, with a Clinical Activity Score of 3 or more, a NOSPECS grade of 4 or more, and a disease duration of less than 3 months. Patients with other autoimmune diseases, uncontrolled infections, pregnancy or lactation were excluded from the study. Diagnosis relied on clinical symptoms, serum thyroxine, TRAb, thyroid ultrasound and orbital computed tomography. Using Ficoll-Paque density gradient centrifugation, PBMCs were isolated from roughly 9.2 ml of fresh peripheral blood. Total RNA was extracted using Trizol reagent, and RNA quality was checked on an Agilent 2100 Bioanalyzer. The germline V and J ends show losses of 7 bases and 4 bases respectively, and no gene match explains 11 bases of the junction. From the cysteine up to the phenylalanine, the CDR3 has a length of 15 residues. Left in the record is the CDR3 DNA by itself, 45 bases read in frame from the first base. CDR1 and CDR2 were assigned from the germline V gene as SGHTA and FQGTGA.

For repertoire sequencing, TCR beta CDR3 regions were amplified from RNA transcripts. The first round of RT-PCR was done with HTBI primers and the Qiagen OneStep RT-PCR kit, and was followed by a second round of multiplex PCR, then size selection and purification. The libraries underwent paired-end sequencing with 100 bp reads on an Illumina HiSeq2000. Regarding the original processing steps: SOAPnuke was used for read processing, and reads with adapters, uncalled bases, a mean Phred below 15, or no exact constant-primer or identifier match were discarded. High-quality paired reads were merged with COPE v1.2.5. Each unique nucleotide sequence was treated as a clonotype, and MiTCR v1.1 was used to align the clonotypes to the IMGT TRB V, D and J references. The analysis was limited to V-J combinations with a frequency above 0.0001, which together covered around 99% of the repertoires. For each V-J combination, a TCR clonal expansion and chaos score was defined as F50 clonal expansion divided by the chaos observed in the TCRdist matrix. Features were reduced by Welch's t-statistics and random forest to 10 to 15 V-J combinations, which fed a naive Bayes classifier. The similarity between thyroid and blood repertoires was quantified using the Morisita-Horn index. Using fastp at Q25 and MiXCR, TCRdb reprocessed the public reads and kept productive beta chains. A single entry per CDR3 protein holds the most common genes and DNA from its merged rows. The V and J calls reflect TCRdb's pipeline rather than the authors' work. The table for this sample lists about 700,000 distinct CDR3 sequences; about 40% of them were counted only once. Of the sample, 3% to 3.5% is held by the ten largest clones.

Source material: peripheral blood. The source is an adult man with Graves' ophthalmopathy. The V and J genes are TRBV7-3 and TRBJ1-2, and 8 bases in between align with TRBD1. The CDR3 amino acid sequence is: CASTALQGDSYGYTF. The base sequence is TGTGCCAGCACAGCGCTACAGGGGGACAGCTATGGCTACACCTTC.